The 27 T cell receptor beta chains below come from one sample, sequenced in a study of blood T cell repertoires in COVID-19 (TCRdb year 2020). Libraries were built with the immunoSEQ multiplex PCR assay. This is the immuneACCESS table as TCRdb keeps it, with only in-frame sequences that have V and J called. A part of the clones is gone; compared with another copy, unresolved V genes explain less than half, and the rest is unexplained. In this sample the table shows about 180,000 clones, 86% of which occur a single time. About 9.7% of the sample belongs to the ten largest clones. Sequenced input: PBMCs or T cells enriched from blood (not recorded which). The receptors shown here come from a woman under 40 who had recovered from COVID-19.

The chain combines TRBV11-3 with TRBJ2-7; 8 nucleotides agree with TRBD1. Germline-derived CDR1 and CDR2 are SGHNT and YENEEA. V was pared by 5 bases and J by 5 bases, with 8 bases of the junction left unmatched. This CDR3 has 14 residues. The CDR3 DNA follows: TGTGCCAGCAGCGCCCGGACAGGGCTCGACGAGCAGTACTTC. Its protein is CASSARTGLDEQYF.

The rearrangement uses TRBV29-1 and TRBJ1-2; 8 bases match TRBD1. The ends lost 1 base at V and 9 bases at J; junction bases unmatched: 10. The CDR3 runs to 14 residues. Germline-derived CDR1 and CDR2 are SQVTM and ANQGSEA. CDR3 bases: TGCAGCGTTGAAGCTATCAGGGGGCAAGTCAGCTACACCTTC. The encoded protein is CSVEAIRGQVSYTF.

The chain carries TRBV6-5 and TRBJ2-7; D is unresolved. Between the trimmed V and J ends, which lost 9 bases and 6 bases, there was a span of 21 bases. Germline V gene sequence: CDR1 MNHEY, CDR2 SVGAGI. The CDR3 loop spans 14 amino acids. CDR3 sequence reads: CASRRQVSVFEQYF. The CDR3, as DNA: TGTGCCAGTCGAAGGCAGGTCTCGGTTTTCGAGCAGTACTTC.

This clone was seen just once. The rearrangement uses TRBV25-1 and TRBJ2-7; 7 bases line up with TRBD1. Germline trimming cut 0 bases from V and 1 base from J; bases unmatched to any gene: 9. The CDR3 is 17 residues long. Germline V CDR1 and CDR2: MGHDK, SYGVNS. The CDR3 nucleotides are TGTGCCAGCAGTGAATACTTCCCCGGGACAGCATCCTACGAGCAGTACTTC. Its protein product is CASSEYFPGTASYEQYF.

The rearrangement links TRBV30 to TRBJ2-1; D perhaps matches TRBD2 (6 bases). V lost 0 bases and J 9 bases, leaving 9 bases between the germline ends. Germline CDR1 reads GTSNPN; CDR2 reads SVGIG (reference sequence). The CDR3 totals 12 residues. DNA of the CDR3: TGTGCCTGGAGTGTAGGAGGGGTTGAGCAGTTCTTC. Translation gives CAWSVGGVEQFF. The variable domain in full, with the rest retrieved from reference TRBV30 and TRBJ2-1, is SQTIHQWPATLVQPVGSPLSLECTVEGTSNPNLYWYRQAAGRGLQLLFYSVGIGQISSEVPQNLSASRPQDRQFILSSKKLLLSDSGFYLCAWSVGGVEQFFGPGTRLTVL.

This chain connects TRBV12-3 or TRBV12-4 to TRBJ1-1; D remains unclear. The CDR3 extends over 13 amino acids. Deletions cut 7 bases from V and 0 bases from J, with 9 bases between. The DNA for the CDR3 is TGTGCCAGCAAACAGTATTTGAACACTGAAGCTTTCTTT. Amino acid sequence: CASKQYLNTEAFF.

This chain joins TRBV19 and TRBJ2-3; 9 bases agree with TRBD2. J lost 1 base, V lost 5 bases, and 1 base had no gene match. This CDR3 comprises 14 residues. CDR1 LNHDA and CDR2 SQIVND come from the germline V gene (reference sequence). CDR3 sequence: CASSWTSGTDTQYF. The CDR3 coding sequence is TGTGCCAGTAGTTGGACTAGCGGCACAGATACGCAGTATTTT. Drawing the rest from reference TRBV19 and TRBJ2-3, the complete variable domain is DGGITQSPKYLFRKEGQNVTLSCEQNLNHDAMYWYRQDPGQGLRLIYYSQIVNDFQKGDIAEGYSVSREKKESFPLTVTSAQKNPTAFYLCASSWTSGTDTQYFGPGTRLTVL.

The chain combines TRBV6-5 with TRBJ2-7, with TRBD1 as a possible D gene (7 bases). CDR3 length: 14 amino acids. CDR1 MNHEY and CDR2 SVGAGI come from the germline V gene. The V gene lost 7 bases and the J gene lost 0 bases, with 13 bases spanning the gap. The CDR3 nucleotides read TGTGCCAGCACCCAGGGGGGAACCTCCTACGAGCAGTACTTC. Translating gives CASTQGGTSYEQYF.

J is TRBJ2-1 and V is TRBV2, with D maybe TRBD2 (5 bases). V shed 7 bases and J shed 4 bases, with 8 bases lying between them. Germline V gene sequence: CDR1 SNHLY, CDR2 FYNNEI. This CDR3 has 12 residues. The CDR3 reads CASTGEYNEQFF. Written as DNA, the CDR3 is TGTGCCAGCACCGGGGAATACAATGAGCAGTTCTTC.

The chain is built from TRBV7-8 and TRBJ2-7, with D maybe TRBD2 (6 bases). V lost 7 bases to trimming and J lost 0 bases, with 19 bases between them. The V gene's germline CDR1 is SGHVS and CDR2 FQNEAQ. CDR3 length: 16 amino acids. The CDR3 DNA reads TGTGCCAGCACCCCAGGAGGGCTATCCGCCTCCTACGAGCAGTACTTC. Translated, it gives CASTPGGLSASYEQYF.

CDR3 sequence (DNA): TGTGCCAGTAACTGGGGACAGGGAGATTATAGCAATCAGCCCCAGCATTTT. Its protein is CASNWGQGDYSNQPQHF. The chain joins TRBV19 to TRBJ1-5; 9 bases map to TRBD1. The CDR3 runs 17 residues. V trimming: 7 bases; J trimming: 0 bases; junction bases outside the gene matches: 10. Per germline, CDR1 LNHDA and CDR2 SQIVND (reference sequence).

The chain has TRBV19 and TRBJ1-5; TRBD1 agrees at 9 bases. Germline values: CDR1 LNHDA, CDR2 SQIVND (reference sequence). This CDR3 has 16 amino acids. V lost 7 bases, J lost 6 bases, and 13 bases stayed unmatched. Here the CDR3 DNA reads TGTGCCAGTACTAACAATCGGGGACAGGGCATTCAGCCCCAGCATTTT. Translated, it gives CASTNNRGQGIQPQHF.

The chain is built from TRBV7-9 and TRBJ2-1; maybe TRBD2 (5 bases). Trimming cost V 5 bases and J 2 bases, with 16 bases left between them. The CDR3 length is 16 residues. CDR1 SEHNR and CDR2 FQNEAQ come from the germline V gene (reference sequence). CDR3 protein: CASSPPLFSAYNEQFF. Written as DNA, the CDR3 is TGTGCCAGCAGCCCCCCGCTATTTAGCGCCTACAATGAGCAGTTCTTC.

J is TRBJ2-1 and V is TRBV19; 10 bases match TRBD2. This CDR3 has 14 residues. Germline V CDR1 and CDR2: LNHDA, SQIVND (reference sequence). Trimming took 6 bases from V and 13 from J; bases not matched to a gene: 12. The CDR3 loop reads CASSQEGASGSQFF. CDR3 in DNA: TGTGCCAGTAGCCAAGAGGGGGCTAGCGGGAGCCAGTTCTTC.

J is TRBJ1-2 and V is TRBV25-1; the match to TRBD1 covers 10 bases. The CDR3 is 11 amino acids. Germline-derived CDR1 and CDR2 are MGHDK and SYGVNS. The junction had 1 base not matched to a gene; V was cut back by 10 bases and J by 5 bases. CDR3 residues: CATGQGYGYTF. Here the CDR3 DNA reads TGTGCCACGGGACAGGGGTATGGCTACACCTTC.

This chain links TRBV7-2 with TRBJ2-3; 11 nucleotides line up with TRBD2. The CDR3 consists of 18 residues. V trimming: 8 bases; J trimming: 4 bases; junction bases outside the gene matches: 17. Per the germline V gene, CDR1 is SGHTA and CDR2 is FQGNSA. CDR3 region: CASFTRLAGGQGPDTQYF. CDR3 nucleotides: TGTGCCAGCTTCACGCGGCTAGCGGGAGGCCAGGGGCCAGATACGCAGTATTTT.

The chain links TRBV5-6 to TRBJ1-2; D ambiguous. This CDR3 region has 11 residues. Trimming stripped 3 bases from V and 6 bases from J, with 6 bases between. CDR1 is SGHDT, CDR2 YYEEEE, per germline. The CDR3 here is CASSSRDGYTF. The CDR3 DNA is TGTGCCAGCAGCTCCCGGGATGGCTACACCTTC.

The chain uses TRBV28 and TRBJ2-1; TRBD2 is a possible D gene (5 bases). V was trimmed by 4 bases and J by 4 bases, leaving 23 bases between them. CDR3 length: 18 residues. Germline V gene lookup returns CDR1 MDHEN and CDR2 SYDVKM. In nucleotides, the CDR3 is TGTGCCAGCAGTTCAAGGGCGGGCAAGAACTTAATATACAATGAGCAGTTCTTC. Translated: CASSSRAGKNLIYNEQFF.

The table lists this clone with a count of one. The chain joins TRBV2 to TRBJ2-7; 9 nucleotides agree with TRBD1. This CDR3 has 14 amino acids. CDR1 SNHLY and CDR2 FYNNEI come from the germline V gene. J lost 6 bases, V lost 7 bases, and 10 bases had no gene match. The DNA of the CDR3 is TGTGCCAGCAAGAACCCGGGACAGGGAAGCGAGCAGTACTTC. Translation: CASKNPGQGSEQYF.

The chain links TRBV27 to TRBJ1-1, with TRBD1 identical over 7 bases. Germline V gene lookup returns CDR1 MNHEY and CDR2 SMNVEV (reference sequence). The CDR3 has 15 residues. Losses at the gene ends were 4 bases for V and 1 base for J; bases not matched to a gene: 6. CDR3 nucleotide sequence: TGTGCCAGCAGTTCGTATGGGACAGCGAACACTGAAGCTTTCTTT. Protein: CASSSYGTANTEAFF.

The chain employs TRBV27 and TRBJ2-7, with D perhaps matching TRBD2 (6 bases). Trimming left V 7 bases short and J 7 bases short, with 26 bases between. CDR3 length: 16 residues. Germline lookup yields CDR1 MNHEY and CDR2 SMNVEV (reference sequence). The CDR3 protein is CASKFVGLASTKEQYF. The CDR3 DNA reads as TGTGCCAGCAAGTTCGTAGGGCTAGCGTCGACTAAAGAGCAGTACTTC.

The CDR3 reads CASSPGFGLADVTDTQYF. The CDR3 DNA reads as TGCGCCAGCAGCCCGGGGTTTGGTCTAGCGGATGTCACAGATACGCAGTATTTT. The chain is built from TRBV5-1 and TRBJ2-3; 7 bases are shared with TRBD2. The trim removed 4 bases at V and 2 bases at J, leaving 16 bases unmatched. CDR1 SGHRS and CDR2 YFSETQ come from the germline V gene. The CDR3 length is 18 residues. Filled out from reference TRBV5-1 and TRBJ2-3, the complete variable domain reads KAGVTQTPRYLIKTRGQQVTLSCSPISGHRSVSWYQQTPGQGLQFLFEYFSETQRNKGNFPGRFSGRQFSNSRSEMNVSTLELGDSALYLCASSPGFGLADVTDTQYFGPGTRLTVL.

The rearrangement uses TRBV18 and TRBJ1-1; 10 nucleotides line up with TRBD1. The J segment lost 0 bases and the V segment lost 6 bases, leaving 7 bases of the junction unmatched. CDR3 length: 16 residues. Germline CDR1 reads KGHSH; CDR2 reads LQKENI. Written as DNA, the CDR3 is TGTGCCAGCTCTCCAGGACAGGGGGGTCTGAACACTGAAGCTTTCTTT. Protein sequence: CASSPGQGGLNTEAFF.

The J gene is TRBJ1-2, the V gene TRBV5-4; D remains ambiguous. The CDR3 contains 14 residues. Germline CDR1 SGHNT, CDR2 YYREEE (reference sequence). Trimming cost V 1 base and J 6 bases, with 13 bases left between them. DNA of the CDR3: TGTGCCAGCAGCTTGAGCTCGGTTTCACATGGCTACACCTTC. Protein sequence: CASSLSSVSHGYTF.

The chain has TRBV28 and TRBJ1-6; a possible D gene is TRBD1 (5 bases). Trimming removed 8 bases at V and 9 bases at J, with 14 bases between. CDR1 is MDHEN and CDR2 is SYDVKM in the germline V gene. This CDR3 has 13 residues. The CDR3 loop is CASLRGSGSPLHF. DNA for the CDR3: TGTGCCAGCCTTCGGGGGTCTGGTTCACCCCTCCACTTT. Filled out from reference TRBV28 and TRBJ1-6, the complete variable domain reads DVKVTQSSRYLVKRTGEKVFLECVQDMDHENMFWYRQDPGLGLRLIYFSYDVKMKEKGDIPEGYSVSREKKERFSLILESASTNQTSMYLCASLRGSGSPLHFGNGTRLTVT.

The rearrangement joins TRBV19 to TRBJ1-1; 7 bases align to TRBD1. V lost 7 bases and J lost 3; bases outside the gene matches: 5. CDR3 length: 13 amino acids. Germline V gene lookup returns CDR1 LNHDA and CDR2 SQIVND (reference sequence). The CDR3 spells CASTDGTDTEAFF. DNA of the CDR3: TGTGCCAGTACTGACGGGACAGACACTGAAGCTTTCTTT. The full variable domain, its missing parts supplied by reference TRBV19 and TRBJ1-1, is DGGITQSPKYLFRKEGQNVTLSCEQNLNHDAMYWYRQDPGQGLRLIYYSQIVNDFQKGDIAEGYSVSREKKESFPLTVTSAQKNPTAFYLCASTDGTDTEAFFGQGTRLTVV.

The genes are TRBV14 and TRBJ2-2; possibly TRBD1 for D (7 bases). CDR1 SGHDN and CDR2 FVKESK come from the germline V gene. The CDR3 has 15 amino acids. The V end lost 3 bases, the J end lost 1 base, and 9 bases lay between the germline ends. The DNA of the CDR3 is TGTGCCAGCAGCCACAGGGGGGTGAACACCGGGGAGCTGTTTTTT. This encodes CASSHRGVNTGELFF.